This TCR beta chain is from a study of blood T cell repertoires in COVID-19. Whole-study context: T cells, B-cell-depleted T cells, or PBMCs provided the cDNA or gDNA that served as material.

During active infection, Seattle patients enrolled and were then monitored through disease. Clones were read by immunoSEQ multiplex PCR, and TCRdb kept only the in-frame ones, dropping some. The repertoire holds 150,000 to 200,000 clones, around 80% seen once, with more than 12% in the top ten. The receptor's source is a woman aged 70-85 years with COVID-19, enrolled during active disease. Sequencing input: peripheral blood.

CDR3 DNA: TGCAGTGCTAGAAGGAGAATCACGGCTTTCTTT. This sequence encodes CSARRRITAFF. The chain carries TRBV20-1 and TRBJ1-1; D gene unclear. The CDR3 length is 11 residues. CDR1 is DFQATT and CDR2 is SNEGSKA in the germline V gene (reference sequence). The V end was cut by 2 bases, the J end by 11 bases, with 12 bases between.